This passage covers 9 T cell receptor beta chains from one sample sequenced in a study of OX40 agonist ivuxolimab in advanced cancers. Clones were sequenced by immunoSEQ multiplex PCR, and TCRdb holds only the in-frame ones, with some missing. The table includes 90,000 or so clones, 87% detected once. The material was CD4+ or CD8+ T cells sorted from blood, obtained in a trial of the OX40 agonist ivuxolimab. The receptors come from an adult with an advanced solid tumor such as melanoma, head and neck, liver or kidney cancer.

Written as DNA, the CDR3 is TGTGCCAGCAGCGTAGTAGGGACTAGCGGGGGGGGCACAGATACGCAGTATTTT. Residues: CASSVVGTSGGGTDTQYF. The chain uses TRBV9 and TRBJ2-3; 16 nucleotides align to TRBD2. Trimming removed 0 bases from V and 1 base from J; junction bases left unmatched: 2. The CDR3 length is 18 residues. Per germline, CDR1 SGDLS and CDR2 YYNGEE.

V and J are TRBV18 and TRBJ1-1, with 9 bases matching TRBD1. After removal of 2 bases from V and 4 bases from J, the junction contained 8 bases not matched to a gene. Germline V lookup: CDR1 KGHSH, CDR2 LQKENI. This CDR3 comprises 16 residues. The CDR3 DNA reads TGTGCCAGCTCACCAGAACAGGGGGCTTCCGGCACTGAAGCTTTCTTT. Protein sequence: CASSPEQGASGTEAFF.

A single count supports this clone. The chain combines TRBV9 with TRBJ2-7; D is undetermined. The germline V gene has CDR1 SGDLS and CDR2 YYNGEE. Trimming took off 3 bases at V and 3 bases at J, with 10 bases between the two ends. The CDR3 covers 13 residues. CDR3 loop: CASSAEKGYEQYF. CDR3 bases: TGTGCCAGCAGCGCAGAAAAGGGCTACGAGCAGTACTTC. The variable domain in full, with the rest retrieved from reference TRBV9 and TRBJ2-7, is DSGVTQTPKHLITATGQRVTLRCSPRSGDLSVYWYQQSLDQGLQFLIQYYNGEERAKGNILERFSAQQFPDLHSELNLSSLELGDSALYFCASSAEKGYEQYFGPGTRLTVT.

This rearrangement joins TRBV7-8 to TRBJ1-1, with no clear D. V was pared by 1 base and J by 6 bases, with 6 bases between. The CDR3 loop spans 12 amino acids. Germline CDR1 SGHVS, CDR2 FQNEAQ. The CDR3 nucleotides read TGTGCCAGCAGCTTAGAGGTGGCTGAAGCTTTCTTT. This encodes CASSLEVAEAFF.

V gene TRBV10-1 combines with J gene TRBJ1-1; a weak D match, TRBD1 (5 bases). V lost 4 bases, J lost 4 bases, and 10 bases lay in between. From germline, CDR1 is WNHNN and CDR2 SYGVQD (reference sequence). The CDR3 is made up of 13 amino acids. The DNA for the CDR3 is TGCGCCAGCAGTGTAGGGGAGATCACTGAAGCTTTCTTT. Translating it yields CASSVGEITEAFF.

This chain links TRBV28 with TRBJ2-6; D not certain. Trimming pared 2 bases from V and 2 bases from J, leaving 10 bases between. CDR1 and CDR2 (germline): MDHEN, SYDVKM. The CDR3 contains 16 residues. The CDR3 nucleotides are TGTGCCAGCAGTTTACTTGGAGATACTGGGGCCAACGTCCTGACTTTC. Its translation: CASSLLGDTGANVLTF.

The chain combines TRBV10-3 with TRBJ1-1; 8 bases are a match to TRBD1. The CDR3 is 16 residues long. After removal of 0 bases from V and 3 bases from J, the junction contained 6 bases not matched to a gene. Germline V lookup: CDR1 ENHRY, CDR2 SYGVKD. DNA for the CDR3: TGTGCCATCAGTGAGTCATTTCCAGGGGGCGACACTGAAGCTTTCTTT. This sequence encodes CAISESFPGGDTEAFF.

The chain is built from TRBV27 and TRBJ2-1, with TRBD1 matching over 8 bases. V gave up 8 bases and J gave up 7 bases; unmatched junction bases: 7. The CDR3 extends over 13 amino acids. Germline CDR1 and CDR2: MNHEY and SMNVEV (reference sequence). CDR3 loop: CASGRQGRNEQFF. The CDR3 DNA is TGTGCCAGCGGAAGACAGGGGAGAAATGAGCAGTTCTTC.

The chain recombines TRBV4-1 with TRBJ1-5, with D possibly matching TRBD1 (5 bases). The germline gives CDR1 MGHRA, CDR2 YSYEKL. The CDR3 consists of 15 residues. V lost 1 base and J lost 7, with 14 bases in between. The CDR3: CASSQVGGLGQPQHF. The CDR3 region has the DNA TGCGCCAGCAGCCAAGTTGGGGGGTTGGGGCAGCCCCAGCATTTT.